This T cell receptor beta chain comes out of a study of identical twins. Each CDR3 protein gets one entry after TCRdb re-called the 5' RACE reads with MiXCR. The table shows hundreds of thousands of distinct CDR3 sequences, with more than 6.5% occurring only once. In the case of this clonotype: The junction shows a germline mismatch at one end, possibly a read error.

These data were likewise used in another study, on yellow fever vaccine responses in identical twins.

The material sequenced was memory (CD45RO+) T cells sorted from blood. The sequence came from a woman aged 18-29 years in good health.

The CDR3 sequence is CASSALNSEAFF. CDR3 sequence (DNA): TGTGCCAGCAGTGCCCTGAACTCTGAAGCTTTCTTT. V and J are TRBV2 and TRBJ1-1; D gene unclear. The V gene's germline CDR1 is SNHLY and CDR2 FYNNEI. This CDR3 has 12 residues.